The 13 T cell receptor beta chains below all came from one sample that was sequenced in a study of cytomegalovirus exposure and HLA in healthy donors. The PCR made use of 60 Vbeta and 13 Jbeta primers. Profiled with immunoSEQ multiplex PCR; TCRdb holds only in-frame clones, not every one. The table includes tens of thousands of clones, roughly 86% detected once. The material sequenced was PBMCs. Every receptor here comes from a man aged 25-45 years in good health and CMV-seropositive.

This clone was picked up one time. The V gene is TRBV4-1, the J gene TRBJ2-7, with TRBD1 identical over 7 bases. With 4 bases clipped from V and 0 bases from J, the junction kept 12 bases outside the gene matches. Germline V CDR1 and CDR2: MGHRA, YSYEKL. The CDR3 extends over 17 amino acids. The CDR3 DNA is TGCGCCAGCAGCCGGGACAGAACCTCAACAAGCTCCTACGAGCAGTACTTC. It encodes CASSRDRTSTSSYEQYF.

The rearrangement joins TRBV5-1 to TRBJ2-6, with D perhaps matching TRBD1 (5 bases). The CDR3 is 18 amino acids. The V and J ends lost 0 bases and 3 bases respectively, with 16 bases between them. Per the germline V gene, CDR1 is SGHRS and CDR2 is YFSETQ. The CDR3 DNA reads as TGCGCCAGCAGCTTGGCGGCAGGGTCCTATTTTGGGGCCAACGTCCTGACTTTC. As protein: CASSLAAGSYFGANVLTF.

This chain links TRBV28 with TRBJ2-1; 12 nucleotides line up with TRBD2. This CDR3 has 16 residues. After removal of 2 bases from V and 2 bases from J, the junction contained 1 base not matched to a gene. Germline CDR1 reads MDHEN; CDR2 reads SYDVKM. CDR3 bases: TGTGCCAGCAGTTTAAGGACTAGCGGGACCTACAATGAGCAGTTCTTC. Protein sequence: CASSLRTSGTYNEQFF.

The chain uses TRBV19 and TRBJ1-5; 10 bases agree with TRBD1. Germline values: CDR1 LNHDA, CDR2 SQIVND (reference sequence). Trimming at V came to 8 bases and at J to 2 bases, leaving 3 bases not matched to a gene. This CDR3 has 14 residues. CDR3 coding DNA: TGTGCCAGTGCGGGGACAGGGGGCAATCAGCCCCAGCATTTT. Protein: CASAGTGGNQPQHF.

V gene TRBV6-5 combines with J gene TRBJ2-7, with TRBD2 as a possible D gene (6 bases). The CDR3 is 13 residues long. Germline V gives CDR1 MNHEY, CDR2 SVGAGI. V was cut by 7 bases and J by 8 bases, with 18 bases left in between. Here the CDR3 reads CASKRTTITKQYF. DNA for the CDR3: TGTGCCAGCAAAAGGACTACCATTACGAAGCAGTACTTC.

CDR3 bases: TGTGCCAGCAGTTTATTTACAGGGATTGAAGATCCCGTCACAGATACGCAGTATTTT. Translation: CASSLFTGIEDPVTDTQYF. The J gene is TRBJ2-3, the V gene TRBV28; a possible D gene is TRBD1 (6 bases). The CDR3 contains 19 residues. The germline V gene encodes CDR1 MDHEN and CDR2 SYDVKM. Trimming left V 1 base short and J 2 bases short, with 22 bases between.

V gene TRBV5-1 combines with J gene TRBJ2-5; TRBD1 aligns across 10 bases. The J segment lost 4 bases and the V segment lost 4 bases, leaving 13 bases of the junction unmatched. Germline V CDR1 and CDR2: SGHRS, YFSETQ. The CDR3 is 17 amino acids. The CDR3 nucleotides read TGCGCCAGCAGCAGGGGACAGGGGTCTTTGGGTGGAGAGACCCAGTACTTC. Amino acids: CASSRGQGSLGGETQYF.

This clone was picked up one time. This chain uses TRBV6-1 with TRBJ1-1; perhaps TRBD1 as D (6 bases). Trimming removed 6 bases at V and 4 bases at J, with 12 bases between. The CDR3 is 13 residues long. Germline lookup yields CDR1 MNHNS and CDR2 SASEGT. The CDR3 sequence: CASSTTGTTEAFF. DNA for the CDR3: TGTGCCAGCAGCACAACAGGGACCACTGAAGCTTTCTTT.

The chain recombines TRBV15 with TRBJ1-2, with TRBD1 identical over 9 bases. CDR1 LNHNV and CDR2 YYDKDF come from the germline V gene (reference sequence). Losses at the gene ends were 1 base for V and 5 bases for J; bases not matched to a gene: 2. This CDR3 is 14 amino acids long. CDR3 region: CATSRVQGAYGYTF. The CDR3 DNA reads TGTGCCACCAGCAGAGTACAGGGGGCGTATGGCTACACCTTC.

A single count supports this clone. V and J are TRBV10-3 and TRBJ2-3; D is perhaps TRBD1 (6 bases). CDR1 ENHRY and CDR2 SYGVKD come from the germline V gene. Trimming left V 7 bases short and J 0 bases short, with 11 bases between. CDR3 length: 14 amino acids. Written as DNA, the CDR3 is TGTGCCATCACCCCCCAGGGGAGCACAGATACGCAGTATTTT. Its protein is CAITPQGSTDTQYF.

Here the CDR3 DNA reads TGCGCCAGCAGCCTTACAGGGACCGGGTACGAGCAGTACTTC. Its protein product is CASSLTGTGYEQYF. The chain joins TRBV5-1 to TRBJ2-5; tentatively, D is TRBD1 (6 bases). The end of the DNA aligns better with TRBJ2-7, so the J call may be wrong. Per germline, CDR1 SGHRS and CDR2 YFSETQ. The length of the CDR3 is 14 residues.

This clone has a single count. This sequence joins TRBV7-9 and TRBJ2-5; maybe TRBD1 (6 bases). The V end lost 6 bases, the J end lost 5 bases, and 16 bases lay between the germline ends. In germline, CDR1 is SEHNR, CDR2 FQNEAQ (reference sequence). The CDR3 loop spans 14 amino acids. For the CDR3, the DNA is TGTGCCAGCAGTCAGGGGATCGGTGGGGAGACCCAGTACTTC. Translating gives CASSQGIGGETQYF.

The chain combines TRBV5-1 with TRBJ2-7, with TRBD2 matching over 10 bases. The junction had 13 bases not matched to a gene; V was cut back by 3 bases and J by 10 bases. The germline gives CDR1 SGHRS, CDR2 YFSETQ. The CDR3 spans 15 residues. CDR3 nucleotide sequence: TGCGCCAGCAGCTACTCTCTAGCGGGAGAGGTTGGACAGTACTTC. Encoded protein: CASSYSLAGEVGQYF.